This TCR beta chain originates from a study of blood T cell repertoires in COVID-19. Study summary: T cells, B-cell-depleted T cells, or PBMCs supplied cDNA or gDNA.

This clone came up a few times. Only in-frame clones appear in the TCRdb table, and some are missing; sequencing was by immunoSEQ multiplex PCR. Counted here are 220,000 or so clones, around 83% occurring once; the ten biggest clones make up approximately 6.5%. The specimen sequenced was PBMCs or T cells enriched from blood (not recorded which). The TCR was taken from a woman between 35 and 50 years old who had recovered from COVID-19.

CDR3 sequence: CASSDVARWIQPQHF. The CDR3 nucleotides are TGTGCCAGCAGTGACGTGGCGCGGTGGATTCAGCCCCAGCATTTT. The chain carries TRBV6-4 and TRBJ1-5; D remains unclear. Germline values: CDR1 MRHNA, CDR2 SNTAGT. V dropped 2 bases and J dropped 6 bases, with 14 bases sitting between them. The CDR3 is made up of 15 amino acids.